This T cell receptor (beta chain) came from a study of CD8 T cells in ankylosing spondylitis. CDR3 length equals 14 residues. Germline V gives CDR1 LGHNA, CDR2 YNFKEQ. V lost 1 base and J lost 7, with 11 bases in between. Findings and caveats of the study: Apparently characteristic of ankylosing spondylitis blood was a TCR beta motif (eight highly homologous variants). Enrichment of disease-linked clones was reportedly significant in matched ankylosing spondylitis synovial fluid. Clones linked to disease, bearing a CD8+ phenotype, were relatively rare in peripheral blood.

This clonotype has ten or more counts. Its antigen is undetermined. Quantitative 5'-RACE with molecular barcodes generated TCR beta libraries. TCRdb re-derived calls from the 5' RACE reads in MiXCR, one entry per CDR3 protein. This table has approximately 350,000 distinct CDR3 sequences, 20% appearing once. The sample comprised blood, either unsorted or a sorted T cell fraction (not recorded which). The source is a male donor with ankylosing spondylitis or in good health (not recorded which). The genes are TRBV4-2 and TRBJ2-4, with D perhaps being TRBD1 or TRBD2 (5 bases each). CDR3: CASSQAGTENIQYF. The CDR3 coding sequence is TGTGCCAGCAGCCAAGCCGGGACGGAGAACATTCAGTACTTC.